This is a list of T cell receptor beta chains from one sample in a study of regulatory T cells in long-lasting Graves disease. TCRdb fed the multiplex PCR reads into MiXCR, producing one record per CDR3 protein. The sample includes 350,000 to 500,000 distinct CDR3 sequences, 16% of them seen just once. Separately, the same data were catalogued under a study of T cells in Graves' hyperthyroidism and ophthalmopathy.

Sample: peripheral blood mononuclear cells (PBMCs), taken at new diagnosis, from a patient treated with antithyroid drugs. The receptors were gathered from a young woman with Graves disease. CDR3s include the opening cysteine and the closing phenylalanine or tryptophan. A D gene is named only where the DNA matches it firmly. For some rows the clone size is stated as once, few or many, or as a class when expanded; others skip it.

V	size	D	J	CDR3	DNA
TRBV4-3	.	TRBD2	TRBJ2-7	CASSQDWRTSGANEQYF	TGCGCCAGCAGCCAAGATTGGCGGACTAGCGGGGCTAATGAGCAGTACTTC
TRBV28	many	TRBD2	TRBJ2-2	CASSWIDRKPTSGTNTGELFF	TGTGCCAGCAGCTGGATTGACAGGAAACCTACTAGCGGGACCAACACCGGGGAGCTGTTTTTT
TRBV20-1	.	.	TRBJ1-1	CSASPGLNTEAFF	TGCAGTGCTTCCCCGGGCCTGAACACTGAAGCTTTCTTT
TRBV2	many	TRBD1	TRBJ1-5	CASSKTGISNQPQHF	TGTGCCAGCAGTAAGACAGGGATAAGCAATCAGCCCCAGCATTTT
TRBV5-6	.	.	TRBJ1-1	CASSLGDDRRHLFSEAFF	TGTGCCAGCAGCTTGGGGGATGACAGGCGCCACCTTTTCTCTGAAGCTTTCTTT
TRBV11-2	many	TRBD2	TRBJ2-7	CASSSQHEIGLAGGLVYEQYF	TGTGCCAGCAGCTCTCAACACGAGATAGGACTAGCGGGAGGGCTTGTCTACGAGCAGTACTTC
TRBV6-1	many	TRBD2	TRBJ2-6	CASSLAGQSSGANVLTF	TGCGCCAGCAGCTTAGCGGGACAAAGCTCTGGGGCCAACGTCCTGACTTTC
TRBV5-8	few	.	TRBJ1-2	CASRGGIGCTF	TGTGCCAGCCGAGGAGGGATTGGTTGCACCTTC
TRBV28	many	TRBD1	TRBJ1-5	CASRGQGGGNQPQHF	TGTGCCAGCAGGGGACAGGGCGGTGGCAATCAGCCCCAGCATTTT
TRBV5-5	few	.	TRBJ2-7	CASSSTKSYEQYF	TGTGCCAGCAGCTCGACGAAGTCCTACGAGCAGTACTTC
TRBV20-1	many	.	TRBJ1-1	CSAPLQATDTEAFF	TGCAGTGCTCCCCTTCAGGCGACAGACACTGAAGCTTTCTTT
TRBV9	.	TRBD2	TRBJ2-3	CASSPFKTSGSSDTQYF	TGTGCCAGCAGCCCCTTTAAGACTAGCGGGAGTTCAGATACGCAGTATTTT
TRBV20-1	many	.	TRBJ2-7	CSASAPGTYEQYF	TGCAGTGCTAGCGCTCCGGGAACCTACGAGCAGTACTTC
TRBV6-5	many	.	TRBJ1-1	CASSSRLDIPKNTEAFF	TGTGCCAGCAGTTCCCGCCTGGACATTCCGAAAAACACTGAAGCTTTCTTT
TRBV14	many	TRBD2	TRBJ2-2	CASSQVLAANTGELFF	TGTGCCAGCAGCCAAGTACTAGCGGCTAACACCGGGGAGCTGTTTTTT
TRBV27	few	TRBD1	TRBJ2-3	CASSSNRDRGKDSTDTQYF	TGTGCCAGCAGTTCTAACCGGGACAGGGGGAAAGATAGCACAGATACGCAGTATTTT
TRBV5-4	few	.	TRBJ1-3	CASSPQSGNTIYF	TGTGCCAGCAGCCCCCAGTCTGGAAACACCATATATTTT
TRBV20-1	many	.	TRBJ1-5	CSATPIGQGSNQPQHF	TGCAGTGCTACACCCATCGGCCAGGGGAGCAATCAGCCCCAGCATTTT
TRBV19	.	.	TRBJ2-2	CASSTLRGGELFF	TGTGCCAGTAGTACCCTCAGGGGCGGGGAGCTGTTTTTT
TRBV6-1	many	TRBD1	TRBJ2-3	CASRFPGTGVDTQYF	TGTGCCAGCAGGTTCCCCGGGACAGGGGTAGATACGCAGTATTTT
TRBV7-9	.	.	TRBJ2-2	CASSGWPVEMNTGELFF	TGTGCCAGCAGCGGTTGGCCGGTAGAGATGAACACCGGGGAGCTGTTTTTT
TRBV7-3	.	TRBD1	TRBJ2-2	CASSLFNRGHAGELFF	TGTGCCAGCAGCTTGTTCAACAGGGGGCATGCCGGGGAGCTGTTTTTT
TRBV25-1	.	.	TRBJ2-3	CASSEGGAPTDTQYF	TGTGCCAGCAGTGAAGGGGGCGCCCCCACAGATACGCAGTATTTT
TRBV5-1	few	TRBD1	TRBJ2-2	CASSRSQGALTGELFF	TGCGCCAGCAGCAGATCACAGGGGGCACTGACCGGGGAGCTGTTTTTT
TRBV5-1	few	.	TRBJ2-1	CASSLIPGGEQFF	TGCGCCAGCAGCTTGATCCCGGGCGGTGAGCAGTTCTTC
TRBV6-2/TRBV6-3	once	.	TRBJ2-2	CASSDASQNTGELFF	TGTGCCAGCAGTGATGCTAGCCAGAACACCGGGGAGCTGTTTTTT
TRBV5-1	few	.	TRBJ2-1	CASSLARDFLPYNEQFF	TGCGCCAGCAGCTTGGCCCGCGATTTCCTTCCTTACAATGAGCAGTTCTTC
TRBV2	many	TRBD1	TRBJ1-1	CASITGGGAFF	TGTGCCAGCATTACAGGGGGGGGAGCTTTCTTT
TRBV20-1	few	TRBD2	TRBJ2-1	CSASDPGTSGSREHNEQFF	TGCAGTGCTAGTGACCCCGGGACTAGCGGGAGTCGGGAACACAATGAGCAGTTCTTC
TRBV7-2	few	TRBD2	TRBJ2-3	CASKNSGRAVSHTDTQYF	TGTGCCAGCAAGAATAGCGGGAGGGCAGTATCCCACACAGATACGCAGTATTTT
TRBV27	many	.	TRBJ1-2	CASSLIPGRGDGYTF	TGTGCCAGCAGTTTGATTCCAGGCCGGGGGGATGGCTACACCTTC
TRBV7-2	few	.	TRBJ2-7	CASSPPKASYEQYF	TGTGCCAGCAGCCCCCCTAAGGCCTCCTACGAGCAGTACTTC
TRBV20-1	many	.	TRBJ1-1	CRDGTAEAFF	TGCAGGGATGGGACGGCTGAAGCTTTCTTT
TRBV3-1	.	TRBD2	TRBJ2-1	CASSPASGLAGNEQFF	TGTGCCAGCAGCCCCGCCTCGGGACTAGCGGGGAATGAGCAGTTCTTC
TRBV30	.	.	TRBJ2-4	CAWSDGGTWRVGNIQYF	TGTGCCTGGAGTGACGGGGGAACCTGGAGAGTCGGAAACATTCAGTACTTC
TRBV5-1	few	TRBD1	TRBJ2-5	CASSARTGVEETQYF	TGCGCCAGCAGCGCCAGGACAGGGGTTGAAGAGACCCAGTACTTC
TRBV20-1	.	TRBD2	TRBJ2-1	CSGQPGLADNEQFF	TGCAGTGGCCAACCGGGACTAGCGGATAATGAGCAGTTCTTC
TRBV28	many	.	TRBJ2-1	CASTWGGGGGSEQFF	TGTGCCAGCACCTGGGGTGGGGGAGGGGGAAGTGAGCAGTTCTTC
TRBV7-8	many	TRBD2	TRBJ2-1	CASSLAILRLAGVEEQFF	TGTGCCAGCAGCTTAGCGATCCTCAGACTAGCGGGAGTCGAGGAGCAGTTCTTC
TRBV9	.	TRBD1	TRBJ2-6	CASSPPGQGTGANVLTF	TGTGCCAGCAGCCCCCCGGGACAGGGAACTGGGGCCAACGTCCTGACTTTC
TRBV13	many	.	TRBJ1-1	CASSRWDTEAFF	TGTGCCAGCAGCCGTTGGGACACTGAAGCTTTCTTT
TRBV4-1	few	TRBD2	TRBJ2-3	CASSQVRLAGVGDTQYF	TGCGCCAGCAGCCAAGTAAGACTAGCGGGAGTGGGTGATACGCAGTATTTT
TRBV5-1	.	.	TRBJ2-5	CASSFGPRGRQETQYF	TGCGCCAGCAGCTTTGGCCCCAGGGGCCGGCAAGAGACCCAGTACTTC
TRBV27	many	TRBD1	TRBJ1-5	CASSSRIRTGRALDQPQHF	TGTGCCAGCAGTTCCCGTATAAGGACAGGGAGGGCCCTCGATCAGCCCCAGCATTTT
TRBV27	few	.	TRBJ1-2	CASSFPQGYTF	TGTGCCAGCAGCTTCCCCCAGGGCTACACCTTC
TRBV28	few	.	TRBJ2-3	CASPPGLGDTDTQYF	TGTGCCAGCCCTCCTGGATTGGGGGACACAGATACGCAGTATTTT
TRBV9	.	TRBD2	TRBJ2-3	CASSVALAPDTQYF	TGTGCCAGCAGCGTAGCACTAGCGCCAGATACGCAGTATTTT
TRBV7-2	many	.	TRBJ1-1	CASSSTMTGWENTEAFF	TGTGCCAGCAGCTCCACCATGACAGGTTGGGAGAACACTGAAGCTTTCTTT
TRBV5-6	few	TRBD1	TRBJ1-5	CASSRGQGGQPQHF	TGTGCCAGCAGCCGAGGACAGGGAGGTCAGCCCCAGCATTTT
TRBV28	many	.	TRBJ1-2	CASSLAQFYHGYTF	TGTGCCAGCAGTTTAGCTCAGTTCTATCATGGCTACACCTTC
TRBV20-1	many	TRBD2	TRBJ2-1	CSAPLGLAGSNEQFF	TGCAGTGCGCCTTTGGGACTAGCGGGATCGAATGAGCAGTTCTTC
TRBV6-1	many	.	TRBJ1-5	CASSDGQPQHF	TGTGCCAGCAGTGATGGTCAGCCCCAGCATTTT
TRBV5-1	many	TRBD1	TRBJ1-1	CASSFRQGEAEAFF	TGCGCCAGCAGCTTTAGACAGGGGGAGGCTGAAGCTTTCTTT
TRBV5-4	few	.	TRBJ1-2	CASTPSAGHSNYGYTF	TGTGCCAGCACCCCCTCGGCGGGACATTCTAACTATGGCTACACCTTC
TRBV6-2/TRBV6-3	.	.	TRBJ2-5	CASTVTGKESQYF	TGTGCCAGCACGGTCACGGGGAAAGAGAGCCAGTACTTC
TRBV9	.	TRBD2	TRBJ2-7	CASSSGLAGGGTEQYF	TGTGCCAGCAGCTCCGGACTAGCGGGAGGTGGGACCGAGCAGTACTTC
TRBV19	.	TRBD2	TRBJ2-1	CASSGGLAGEAYNEQFF	TGTGCCAGTAGTGGGGGACTAGCGGGAGAAGCCTACAATGAGCAGTTCTTC
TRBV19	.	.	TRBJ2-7	CASSIRVEPYEQYF	TGTGCCAGTAGTATACGGGTCGAACCCTACGAGCAGTACTTC
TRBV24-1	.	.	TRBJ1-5	CATSDPGALIGNQPQHF	TGTGCCACCAGTGATCCGGGAGCGTTAATCGGCAATCAGCCCCAGCATTTT